The clone carrying this TCR beta chain was recorded many times. The CDR3 totals 16 residues. From germline, CDR1 is SGHTA and CDR2 FQGTGA. Trimming stripped 2 bases from V and 4 bases from J, with 17 bases between. The entry originates in a study of T cell repertoires in cytomegalovirus infection. From the reads, TCRdb called clonotypes with MiXCR, one entry per CDR3 protein. The table lists roughly 240,000 distinct CDR3 sequences, about 5.9% of them singletons, with 5.5% to 6.5% in the top ten. Input material: PBMCs. The TCR sequence derives from a human donor in good health (CMV status not recorded). Some clones in this sample may be carry-over from other donors' samples. The rearrangement joins TRBV7-3 to TRBJ1-1, with unresolved D. The chain's CDR3 is CASSLAGPLVGTEAFF. CDR3 coding DNA: TGTGCCAGCAGCTTAGCCGGGCCCCTTGTGGGCACTGAAGCTTTCTTT.